The subject of this entry is one T cell receptor (beta chain). The J segment lost 3 bases and the V segment lost 3 bases, leaving 14 bases of the junction unmatched. This CDR3 is built from 18 residues. From germline, CDR1 is MDHEN and CDR2 SYDVKM. The data are from a study of blood T cell repertoires in COVID-19. Study summary: There were acute and convalescent COVID-19 samples, and they came from the United States, Italy and Spain. Sources were T cells, B-cell-depleted T cells, or PBMCs; the material itself was cDNA or gDNA.

Per the authors' pipeline: Amplifying reference gene primers gave estimates of nucleated cell counts. Produced via immunoSEQ multiplex PCR; TCRdb's table is partial and in-frame only. Clone size and V and J calls were adopted from that table, with D and trimming inferred from the DNA. The sample contains over 25,000 clones, roughly 89% of which appear only once. Specimen: peripheral blood. The clonotype was recovered from a woman aged 60 to 75 with active COVID-19. The rearrangement links TRBV28 to TRBJ2-3; 8 positions match TRBD1. The CDR3 coding sequence is TGTGCCAGCAGTTTGAGCAGGGGGCTTGTTTTGGGGACAGATACGCAGTATTTT. This gives the protein CASSLSRGLVLGTDTQYF.